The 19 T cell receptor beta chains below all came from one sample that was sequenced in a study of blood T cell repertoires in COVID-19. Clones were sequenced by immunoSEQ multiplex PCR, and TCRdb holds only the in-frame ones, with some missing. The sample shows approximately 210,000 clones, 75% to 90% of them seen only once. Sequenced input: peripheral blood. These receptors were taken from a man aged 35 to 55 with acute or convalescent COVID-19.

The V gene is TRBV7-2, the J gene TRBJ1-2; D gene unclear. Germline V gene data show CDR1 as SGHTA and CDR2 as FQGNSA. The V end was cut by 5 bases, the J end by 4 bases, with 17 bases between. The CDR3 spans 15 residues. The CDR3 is CASSRTLRAAYGYTF. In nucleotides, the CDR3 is TGTGCCAGCAGCCGGACTTTAAGGGCAGCCTATGGCTACACCTTC.

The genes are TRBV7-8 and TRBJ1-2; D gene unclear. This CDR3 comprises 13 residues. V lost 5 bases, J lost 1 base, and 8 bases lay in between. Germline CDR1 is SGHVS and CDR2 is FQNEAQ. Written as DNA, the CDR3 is TGTGCCAGCAGCCCCGGAGTTAACTATGGCTACACCTTC. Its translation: CASSPGVNYGYTF.

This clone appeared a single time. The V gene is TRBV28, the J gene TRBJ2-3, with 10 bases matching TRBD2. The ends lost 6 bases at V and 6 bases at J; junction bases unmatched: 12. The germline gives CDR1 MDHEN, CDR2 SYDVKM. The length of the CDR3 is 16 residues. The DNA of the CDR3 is TGTGCCAGCAGCCATCCGGTGCTAGCGGGAGCCGATACGCAGTATTTT. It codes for CASSHPVLAGADTQYF.

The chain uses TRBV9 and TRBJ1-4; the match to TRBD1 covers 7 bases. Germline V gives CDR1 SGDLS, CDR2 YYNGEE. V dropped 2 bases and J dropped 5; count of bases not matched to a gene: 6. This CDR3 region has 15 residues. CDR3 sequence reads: CASSVGTEPNEKLFF. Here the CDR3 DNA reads TGTGCCAGCAGCGTCGGGACAGAACCAAATGAAAAACTGTTTTTT. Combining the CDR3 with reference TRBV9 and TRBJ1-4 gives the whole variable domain DSGVTQTPKHLITATGQRVTLRCSPRSGDLSVYWYQQSLDQGLQFLIQYYNGEERAKGNILERFSAQQFPDLHSELNLSSLELGDSALYFCASSVGTEPNEKLFFGSGTQLSVL.

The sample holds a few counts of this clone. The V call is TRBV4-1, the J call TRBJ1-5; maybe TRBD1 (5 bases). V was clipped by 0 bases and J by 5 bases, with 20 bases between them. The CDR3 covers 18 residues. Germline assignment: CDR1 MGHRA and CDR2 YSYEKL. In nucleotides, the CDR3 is TGCGCCAGCAGCCAAGAGGGGATCCAGAGGGGAGGGTATCAGCCCCAGCATTTT. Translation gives CASSQEGIQRGGYQPQHF.

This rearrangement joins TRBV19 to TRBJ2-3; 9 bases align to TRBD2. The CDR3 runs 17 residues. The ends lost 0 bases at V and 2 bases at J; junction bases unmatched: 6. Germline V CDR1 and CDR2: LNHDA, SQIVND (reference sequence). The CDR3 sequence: CASSIDLERGVTDTQYF. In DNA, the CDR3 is TGTGCCAGTAGTATAGATCTGGAGCGGGGGGTCACAGATACGCAGTATTTT.

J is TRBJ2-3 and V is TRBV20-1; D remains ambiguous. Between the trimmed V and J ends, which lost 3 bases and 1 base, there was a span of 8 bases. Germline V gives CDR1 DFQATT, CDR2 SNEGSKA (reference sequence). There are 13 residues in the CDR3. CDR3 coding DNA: TGCAGTGCTAGTTTCCCTGGCACAGATACGCAGTATTTT. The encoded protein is CSASFPGTDTQYF.

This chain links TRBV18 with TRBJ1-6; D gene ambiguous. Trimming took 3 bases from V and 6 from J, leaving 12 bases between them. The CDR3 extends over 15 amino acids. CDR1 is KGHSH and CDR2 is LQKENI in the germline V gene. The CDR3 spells CASSPSGSRNSPLHF. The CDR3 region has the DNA TGTGCCAGCTCACCTTCGGGAAGTCGTAATTCACCCCTCCACTTT.

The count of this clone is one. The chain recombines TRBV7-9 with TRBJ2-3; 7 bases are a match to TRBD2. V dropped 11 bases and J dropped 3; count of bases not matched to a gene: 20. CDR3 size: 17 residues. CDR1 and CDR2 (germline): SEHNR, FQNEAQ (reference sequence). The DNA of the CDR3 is TGTGCCGCACAGCCCCGGGGGACTAAAGCAGTGACAGATACGCAGTATTTT. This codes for CAAQPRGTKAVTDTQYF.

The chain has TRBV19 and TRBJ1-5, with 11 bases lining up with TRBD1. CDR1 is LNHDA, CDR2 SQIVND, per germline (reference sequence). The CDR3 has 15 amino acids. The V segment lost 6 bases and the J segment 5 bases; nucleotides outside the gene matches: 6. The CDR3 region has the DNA TGTGCCAGTAGGGAGGACAGGGGGCGATATCAGCCCCAGCATTTT. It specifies CASREDRGRYQPQHF. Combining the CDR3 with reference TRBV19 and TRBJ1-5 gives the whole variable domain DGGITQSPKYLFRKEGQNVTLSCEQNLNHDAMYWYRQDPGQGLRLIYYSQIVNDFQKGDIAEGYSVSREKKESFPLTVTSAQKNPTAFYLCASREDRGRYQPQHFGDGTRLSIL.

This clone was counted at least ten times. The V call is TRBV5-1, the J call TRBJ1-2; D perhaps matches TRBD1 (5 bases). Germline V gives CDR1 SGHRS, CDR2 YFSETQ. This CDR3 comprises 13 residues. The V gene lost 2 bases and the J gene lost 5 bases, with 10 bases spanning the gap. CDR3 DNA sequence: TGCGCCAGCAGCTTTCAGGGCTTATATGGCTACACCTTC. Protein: CASSFQGLYGYTF. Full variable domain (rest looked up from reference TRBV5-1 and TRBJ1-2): KAGVTQTPRYLIKTRGQQVTLSCSPISGHRSVSWYQQTPGQGLQFLFEYFSETQRNKGNFPGRFSGRQFSNSRSEMNVSTLELGDSALYLCASSFQGLYGYTFGSGTRLTVV.

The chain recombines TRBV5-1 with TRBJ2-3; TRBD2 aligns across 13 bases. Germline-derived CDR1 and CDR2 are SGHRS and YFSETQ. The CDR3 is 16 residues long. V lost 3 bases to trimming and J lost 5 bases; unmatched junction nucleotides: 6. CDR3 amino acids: CASSSGLAGVVDTQYF. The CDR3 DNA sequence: TGCGCCAGCAGCTCAGGACTAGCGGGAGTTGTAGATACGCAGTATTTT.

In DNA form, the CDR3 reads TGTGCCTGGAGTACAACCACAGGGCTTGATGGCTACACCTTC. Translating gives CAWSTTTGLDGYTF. This sequence joins TRBV30 and TRBJ1-2; D is possibly TRBD1 (6 bases). Germline V gene data show CDR1 as GTSNPN and CDR2 as SVGIG (reference sequence). This CDR3 contains 14 residues. V was clipped by 2 bases and J by 6 bases, with 16 bases between them.

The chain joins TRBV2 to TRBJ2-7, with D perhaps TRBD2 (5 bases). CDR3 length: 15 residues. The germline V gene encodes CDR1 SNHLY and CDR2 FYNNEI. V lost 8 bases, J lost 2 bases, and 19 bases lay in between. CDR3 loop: CASLRTGLPTYEQYF. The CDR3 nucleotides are TGTGCCAGCCTCCGCACCGGACTCCCAACCTACGAGCAGTACTTC.

CDR3 DNA sequence: TGTGCCAGTAGTCCGTTGGACAGTAAAGAGACCCAGTACTTC. Its protein product is CASSPLDSKETQYF. The V and J genes are TRBV19 and TRBJ2-5, with a tentative D call TRBD1 (6 bases). The V end lost 5 bases, the J end lost 3 bases, and 13 bases lay between the germline ends. Germline V gives CDR1 LNHDA, CDR2 SQIVND (reference sequence). The CDR3 is 14 residues long.

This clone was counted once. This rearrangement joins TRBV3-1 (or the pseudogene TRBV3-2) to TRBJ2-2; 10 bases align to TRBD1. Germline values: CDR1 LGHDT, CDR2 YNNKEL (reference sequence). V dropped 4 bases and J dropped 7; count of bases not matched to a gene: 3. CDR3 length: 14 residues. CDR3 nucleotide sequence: TGTGCCAGCAGCCGACAGGGGGCTGGCGGGGAGCTGTTTTTT. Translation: CASSRQGAGGELFF.

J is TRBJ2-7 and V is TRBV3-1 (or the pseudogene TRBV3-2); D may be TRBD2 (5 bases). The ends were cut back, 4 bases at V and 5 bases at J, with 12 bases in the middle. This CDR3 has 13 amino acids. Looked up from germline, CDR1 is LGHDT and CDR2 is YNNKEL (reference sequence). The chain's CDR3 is CASSPGSTHEQYF. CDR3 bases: TGTGCCAGCAGCCCGGGAAGTACCCACGAGCAGTACTTC.

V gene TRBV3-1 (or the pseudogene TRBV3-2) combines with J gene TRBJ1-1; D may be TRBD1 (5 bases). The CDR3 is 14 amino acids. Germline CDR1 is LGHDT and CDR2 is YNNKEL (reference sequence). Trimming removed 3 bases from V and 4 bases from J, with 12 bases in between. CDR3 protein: CASSQEGFGTEAFF. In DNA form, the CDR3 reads TGTGCCAGCAGCCAGGAGGGGTTTGGCACTGAAGCTTTCTTT.

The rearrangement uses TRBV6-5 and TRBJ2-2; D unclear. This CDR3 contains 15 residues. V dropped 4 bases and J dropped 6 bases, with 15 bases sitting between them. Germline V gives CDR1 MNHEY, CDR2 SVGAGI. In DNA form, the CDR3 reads TGTGCCAGCAGTTGGTCGCTTGAGGCGGCCGGGGAGCTGTTTTTT. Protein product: CASSWSLEAAGELFF.